This is a list of T cell receptor beta chains from one sample in a study of T-cell memory formation after mild COVID-19. TCRdb reprocessed the 5' RACE reads via MiXCR and lists one record per CDR3 protein. Here the sample spans about 57,000 distinct CDR3 sequences, over 9% being singletons. Sample: PBMCs or a T cell subset sorted from them (not recorded which). The receptor set was obtained from a man aged 18 to 30 who had mild COVID-19 (a few samples of this study predate the infection). Cell type and time point are not known. CDR3s include the opening cysteine and the closing phenylalanine or tryptophan. A D gene is named only where the DNA matches it firmly. The listing skips clone size in some rows; elsewhere it reads once, few, many or a size class.

TRBV6-5	.	.	TRBJ2-4	CASSYSSDSSKNIQYF	TGTGCCAGCAGTTACTCTTCGGACTCTTCCAAAAACATTCAGTACTTC
TRBV5-6	.	.	TRBJ2-5	CASSLGLARPQYF	TGTGCCAGCAGCTTGGGCCTCGCCAGACCCCAGTACTTC
TRBV20-1	.	.	TRBJ2-3	CSASKGVRAQYF	TGCAGTGCTAGTAAGGGAGTAAGAGCGCAGTATTTT
TRBV4-3	many	.	TRBJ2-1	CASSQDFPGRNYNEQFF	TGCGCCAGCAGCCAAGACTTCCCGGGACGTAACTACAATGAGCAGTTCTTC
TRBV19	many	TRBD2	TRBJ2-5	CASGTSFYQETQYF	TGTGCCAGTGGGACTAGCTTCTACCAAGAGACCCAGTACTTC
TRBV2	few	.	TRBJ2-3	CASSGDFGFSTDTQYF	TGTGCCAGCAGTGGGGACTTTGGGTTTAGCACAGATACGCAGTATTTT
TRBV29-1	.	TRBD1	TRBJ2-2	CSVEIGRGHPGELFF	TGCAGCGTTGAAATTGGCAGGGGGCATCCCGGGGAGCTGTTTTTT
TRBV4-1	many	TRBD2	TRBJ2-3	CASSQENRLAGGGQYF	TGCGCCAGCAGCCAAGAAAATCGGCTAGCGGGGGGCGGGCAGTATTTT
TRBV12-3/TRBV12-4	few	.	TRBJ2-2	CASRSAGMSYTGELFF	TGTGCCAGCAGGTCAGCAGGGATGTCGTACACCGGGGAGCTGTTTTTT
TRBV5-5	few	.	TRBJ2-7	CASSLTDGPSYEQYF	TGTGCCAGCAGCCTTACCGACGGGCCCTCCTACGAGCAGTACTTC
TRBV3-1	.	.	TRBJ2-6	CASSQELLFYSEANVLTF	TGTGCCAGCAGCCAAGAACTCCTCTTCTACTCTGAGGCCAACGTCCTGACTTTC
TRBV3-1	many	.	TRBJ2-3	CASSQESASTDTQYF	TGTGCCAGCAGCCAAGAGTCGGCTAGCACAGATACGCAGTATTTT
TRBV27	.	TRBD2	TRBJ2-3	CASSLWRGGVDTQYF	TGTGCCAGCAGTTTATGGCGGGGGGGGGTAGATACGCAGTATTTT
TRBV5-1	many	TRBD1	TRBJ1-4	CASSPRTGSEKLFF	TGCGCCAGCAGCCCGCGGACAGGGTCGGAAAAACTGTTTTTT
TRBV5-1	many	.	TRBJ1-1	CASSSAVRGEAFF	TGCGCCAGCAGCTCGGCGGTCAGGGGTGAAGCTTTCTTT
TRBV6-5	.	.	TRBJ2-3	CASRQNPRTYTDTQYF	TGTGCCAGCAGGCAAAACCCCCGGACTTACACAGATACGCAGTATTTT
TRBV5-6	few	TRBD2	TRBJ2-3	CASSLIALAGYRDTQYF	TGTGCCAGCAGCTTGATCGCGCTAGCGGGGTATAGAGATACGCAGTATTTT
TRBV5-1	.	.	TRBJ1-2	CASSLGLRDYGYTF	TGCGCCAGCAGCTTGGGGTTGAGGGATTATGGCTACACCTTC
TRBV7-7	many	.	TRBJ2-2	CASSPGGRELFF	TGTGCTAGCAGCCCTGGGGGCCGGGAGCTGTTTTTT
TRBV11-2	few	TRBD2	TRBJ2-7	CASSTRTSGAYEQYF	TGTGCCAGCAGCACAAGGACTAGCGGGGCCTACGAGCAGTACTTC
TRBV4-3	many	TRBD2	TRBJ2-5	CASSQDVPAGVETQYF	TGCGCCAGCAGCCAGGATGTTCCGGCGGGAGTGGAGACCCAGTACTTC
TRBV4-3	many	TRBD2	TRBJ2-1	CASSLWSSGGPYNEQFF	TGCGCCAGCAGCCTCTGGTCTAGCGGGGGCCCCTACAATGAGCAGTTCTTC
TRBV5-6	few	TRBD1	TRBJ1-2	CASSPDRGLGGYTF	TGTGCCAGCAGCCCGGACAGGGGGCTGGGGGGCTACACCTTC
TRBV7-9	.	.	TRBJ2-1	CASSSVEGGTSEEQFF	TGTGCCAGCAGTTCTGTAGAGGGGGGGACCTCCGAAGAGCAGTTCTTC
TRBV5-1	.	.	TRBJ2-7	CASSFTGAPSYEQYF	TGCGCCAGCAGCTTCACCGGCGCTCCTTCCTACGAGCAGTACTTC
TRBV6-2/TRBV6-3	.	.	TRBJ1-2	CASSSFPRLAEANYGYTF	TGTGCCAGCAGTTCCTTCCCAAGGTTAGCGGAGGCTAACTATGGCTACACCTTC
TRBV5-4	once	TRBD2	TRBJ2-1	CASRNGLAGGLDEQFF	TGTGCCAGCAGAAACGGACTAGCGGGGGGGCTAGATGAGCAGTTCTTC
TRBV5-1	.	.	TRBJ2-1	CASSLRADRGYNEQFF	TGCGCCAGCAGCTTGCGGGCCGATAGGGGTTACAATGAGCAGTTCTTC
TRBV18	many	.	TRBJ1-3	CASSPSQGFSGNTIYF	TGTGCCAGCTCACCGTCCCAGGGGTTCTCTGGAAACACCATATATTTT
TRBV5-1	few	.	TRBJ1-6	CASKGSLGNSPLHF	TGCGCCAGCAAGGGGAGCCTGGGTAATTCACCCCTCCACTTT
TRBV6-1	few	TRBD1	TRBJ2-2	CASSEEGAWTGELFF	TGTGCCAGCAGTGAAGAGGGGGCGTGGACCGGGGAGCTGTTTTTT
TRBV12-3/TRBV12-4	.	.	TRBJ2-7	CASSFRTAKTYEQYF	TGTGCCAGCAGTTTCAGAACAGCCAAGACCTACGAGCAGTACTTC
TRBV4-2	many	.	TRBJ2-7	CASSQDLDSSYEQYF	TGTGCCAGCAGCCAAGATTTAGATAGCTCCTACGAGCAGTACTTC
TRBV20-1	.	.	TRBJ1-1	CSAREGTQRTEAFF	TGCAGTGCTAGAGAGGGGACACAGCGAACTGAAGCTTTCTTT
TRBV7-7	few	.	TRBJ2-6	CASSSDTSGANVLTF	TGTGCTAGCAGCTCCGACACCTCTGGGGCCAACGTCCTGACTTTC
TRBV29-1	few	.	TRBJ1-1	CSFNSLWGTEAFF	TGCAGCTTCAACTCCTTATGGGGCACTGAAGCTTTCTTT
TRBV7-3	.	.	TRBJ2-2	CASSPDYANTGELFF	TGTGCCAGCAGTCCAGACTATGCGAACACCGGGGAGCTGTTTTTT
TRBV7-9	few	.	TRBJ1-6	CASSAWTGNNSPLHF	TGTGCCAGCAGCGCATGGACCGGCAATAATTCACCCCTCCACTTT
TRBV5-6	few	TRBD2	TRBJ2-5	CASSLVGRGETQYF	TGTGCCAGCAGCTTGGTAGGGCGGGGGGAGACCCAGTACTTC
TRBV6-4	few	TRBD1	TRBJ1-5	CASSEVAGTGGPKSNQPQHF	TGTGCCAGCAGTGAAGTAGCCGGGACAGGGGGGCCGAAGAGCAATCAGCCCCAGCATTTT
TRBV20-1	many	.	TRBJ2-3	CSARDVLSTTDTQYF	TGCAGTGCTAGAGATGTCCTCTCAACCACAGATACGCAGTATTTT
TRBV11-2	few	.	TRBJ2-7	CASSRLGVGPDYEQYF	TGTGCCAGCAGCCGACTGGGAGTCGGGCCGGACTACGAGCAGTACTTC